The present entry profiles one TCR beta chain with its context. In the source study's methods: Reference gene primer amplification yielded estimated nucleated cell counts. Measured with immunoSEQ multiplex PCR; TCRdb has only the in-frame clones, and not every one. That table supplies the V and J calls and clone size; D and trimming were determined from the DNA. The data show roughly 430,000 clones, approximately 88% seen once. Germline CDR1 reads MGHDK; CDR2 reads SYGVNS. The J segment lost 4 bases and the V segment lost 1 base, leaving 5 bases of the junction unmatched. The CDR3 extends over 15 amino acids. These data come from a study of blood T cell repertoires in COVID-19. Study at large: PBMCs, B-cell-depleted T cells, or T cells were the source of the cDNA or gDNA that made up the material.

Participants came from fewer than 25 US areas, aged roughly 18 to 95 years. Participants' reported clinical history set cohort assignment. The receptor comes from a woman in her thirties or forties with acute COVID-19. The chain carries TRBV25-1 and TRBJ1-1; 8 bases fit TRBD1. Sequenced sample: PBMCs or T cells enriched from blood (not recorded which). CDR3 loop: CASSEFGQGGTEAFF. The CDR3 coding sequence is TGTGCCAGCAGTGAATTTGGACAGGGTGGCACTGAAGCTTTCTTT.